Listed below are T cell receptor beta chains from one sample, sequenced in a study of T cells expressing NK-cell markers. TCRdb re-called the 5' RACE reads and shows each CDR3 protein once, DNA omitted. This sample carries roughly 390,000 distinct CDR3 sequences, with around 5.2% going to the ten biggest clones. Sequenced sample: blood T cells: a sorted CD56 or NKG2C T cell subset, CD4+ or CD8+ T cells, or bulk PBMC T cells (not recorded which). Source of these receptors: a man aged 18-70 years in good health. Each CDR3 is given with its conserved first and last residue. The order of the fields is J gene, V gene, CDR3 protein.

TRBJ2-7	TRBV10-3	CAISESGLGSYEQYF
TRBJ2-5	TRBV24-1	CATSVRLAEQETQYF
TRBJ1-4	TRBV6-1	CASRTTGTGEKLFF
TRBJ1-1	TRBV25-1	CASRGQNTEAFF
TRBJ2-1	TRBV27	CASSGAGTIPYNEQFF
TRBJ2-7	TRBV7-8	CASSLREGVVGEQYF
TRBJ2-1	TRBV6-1	CASRLRTGLYNEQFF
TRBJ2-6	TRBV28	CASSPPSANVLTF
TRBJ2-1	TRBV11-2	CASSRQGPNEQFF
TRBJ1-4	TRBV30	CAWSRDRGVEKLFF
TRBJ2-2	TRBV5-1	CASSLGSLRVTGELFF
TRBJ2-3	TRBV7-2	CASSPRQGRTDTQYF
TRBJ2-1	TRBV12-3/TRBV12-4	CATRESSYNEQFF
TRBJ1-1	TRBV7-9	CASTRGGADTEAFF
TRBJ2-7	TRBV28	CASSLRGALGEQYF
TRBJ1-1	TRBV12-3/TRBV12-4	CASRPDRAFTEAFF
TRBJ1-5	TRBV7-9	CASSSSRTGVLQPQHF
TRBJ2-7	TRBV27	CASSRQRGSSYEQYF
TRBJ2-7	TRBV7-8	CASSLGGILSYEQYF
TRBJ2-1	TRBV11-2	CASSHRQGLNEQFF
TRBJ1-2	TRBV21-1	CASSMGQRGNYGYTF
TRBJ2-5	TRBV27	CASSPTERSFPRTQYF
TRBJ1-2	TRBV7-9	CASSPPAGTGYYGYTF
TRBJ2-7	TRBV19	CASRGSYEQYF
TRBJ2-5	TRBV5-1	CASSSGTGLETQYF
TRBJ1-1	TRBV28	CASNGPEGTEAFF
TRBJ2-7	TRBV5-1	CASSLVNKHSYEQYF
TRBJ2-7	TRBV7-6	CASSLTGGPPGEQYF
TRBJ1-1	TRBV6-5	CASSNPQGANTEAFF
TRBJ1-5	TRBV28	CASSLQGRSNQPQHF
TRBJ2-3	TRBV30	CAWSVQGGITDTQYF
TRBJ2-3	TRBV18	CASSPRTSSLGTDTQYF
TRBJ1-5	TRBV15	CATSNGQGARGYQPQHF
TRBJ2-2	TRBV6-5	CASSYRPPDTGELFF
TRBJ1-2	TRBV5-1	CASSLVGTPENGYTF
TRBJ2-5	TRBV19	CASSIVPDRGYQETQYF
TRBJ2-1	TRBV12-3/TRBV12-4	CASRDRERGYNEQFF
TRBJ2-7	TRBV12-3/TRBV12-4	CASSRGVMGHEQYF
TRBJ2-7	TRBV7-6	CASSSAMAGVYEQYF
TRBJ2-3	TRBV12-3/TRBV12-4	CASSSGAGGRTDTQYF
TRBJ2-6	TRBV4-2	CASSLRLADSSGANVLTF
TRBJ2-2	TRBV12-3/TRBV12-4	CASSPTKGGTGELFF
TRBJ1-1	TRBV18	CASSSRQGMDTEAFF
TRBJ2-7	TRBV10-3	CAISESGAGRYEQYF
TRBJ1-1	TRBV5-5	CASSYAEGTEAFF
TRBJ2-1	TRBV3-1	CASSQQPNYRVSYNEQFF
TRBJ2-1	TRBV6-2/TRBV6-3	CASSKSAGTGRQFF
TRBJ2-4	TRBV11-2	CASSFRDTKNIQYF
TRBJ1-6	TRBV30	CAWSRGGTNSPLHF
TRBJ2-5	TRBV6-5	CASSYADRGGETQYF